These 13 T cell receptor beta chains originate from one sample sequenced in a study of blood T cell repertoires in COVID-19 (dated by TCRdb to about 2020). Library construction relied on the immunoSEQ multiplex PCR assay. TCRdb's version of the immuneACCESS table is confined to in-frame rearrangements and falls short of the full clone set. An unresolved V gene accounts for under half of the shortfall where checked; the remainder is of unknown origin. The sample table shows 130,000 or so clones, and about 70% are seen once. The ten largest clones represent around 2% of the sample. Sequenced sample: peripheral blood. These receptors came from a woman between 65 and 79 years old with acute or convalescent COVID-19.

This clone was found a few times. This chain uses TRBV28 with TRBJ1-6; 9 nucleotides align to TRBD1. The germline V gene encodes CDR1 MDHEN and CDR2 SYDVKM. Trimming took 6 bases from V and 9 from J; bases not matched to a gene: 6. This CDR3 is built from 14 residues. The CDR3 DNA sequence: TGTGCCAGCAGCCCAGGGACAGGGCGTTCACCCCTCCACTTT. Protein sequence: CASSPGTGRSPLHF.

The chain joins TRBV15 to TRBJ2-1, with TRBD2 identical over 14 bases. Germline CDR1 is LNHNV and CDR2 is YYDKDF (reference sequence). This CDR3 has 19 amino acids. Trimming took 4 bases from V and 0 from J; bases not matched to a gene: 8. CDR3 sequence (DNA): TGTGCCACCAGCAAGACTAGCGGGAGGGCCAGGACCTCCTACAATGAGCAGTTCTTC. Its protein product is CATSKTSGRARTSYNEQFF.

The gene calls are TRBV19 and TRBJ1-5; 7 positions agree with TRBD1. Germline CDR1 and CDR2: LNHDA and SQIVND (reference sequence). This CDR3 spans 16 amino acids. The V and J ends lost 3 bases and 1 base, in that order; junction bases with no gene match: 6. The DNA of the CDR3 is TGTGCCAGTAGTATGCTTGGGGGACAGAGCAATCAGCCCCAGCATTTT. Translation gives CASSMLGGQSNQPQHF.

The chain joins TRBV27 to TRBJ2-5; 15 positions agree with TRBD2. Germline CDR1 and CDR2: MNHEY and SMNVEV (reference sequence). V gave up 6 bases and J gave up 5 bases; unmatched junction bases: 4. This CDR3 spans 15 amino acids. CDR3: CASSIGTSGRETQYF. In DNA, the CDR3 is TGTGCCAGCAGCATCGGGACTAGCGGGAGGGAGACCCAGTACTTC.

CDR3 protein: CASSYGSPLNEQFF. The CDR3 DNA sequence: TGTGCCAGCAGTTACGGGAGTCCCCTCAATGAGCAGTTCTTC. The chain employs TRBV27 and TRBJ2-1; TRBD2 might be the D (6 bases). The V gene lost 4 bases and the J gene lost 6 bases, with 13 bases spanning the gap. This CDR3 region has 14 residues. From germline, CDR1 is MNHEY and CDR2 SMNVEV (reference sequence).

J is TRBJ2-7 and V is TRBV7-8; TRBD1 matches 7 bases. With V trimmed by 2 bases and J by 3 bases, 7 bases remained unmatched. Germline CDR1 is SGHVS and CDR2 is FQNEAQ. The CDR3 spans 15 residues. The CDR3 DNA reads TGTGCCAGCAGCTTATCTACAGGGGATTTCTACGAGCAGTACTTC. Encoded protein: CASSLSTGDFYEQYF.

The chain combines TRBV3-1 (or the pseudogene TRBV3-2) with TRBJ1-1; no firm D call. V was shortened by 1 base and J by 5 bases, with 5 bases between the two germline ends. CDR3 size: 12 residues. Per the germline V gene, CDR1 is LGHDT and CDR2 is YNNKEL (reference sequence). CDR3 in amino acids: CASSQGSTEAFF. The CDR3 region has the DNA TGTGCCAGCAGCCAAGGCAGTACTGAAGCTTTCTTT.

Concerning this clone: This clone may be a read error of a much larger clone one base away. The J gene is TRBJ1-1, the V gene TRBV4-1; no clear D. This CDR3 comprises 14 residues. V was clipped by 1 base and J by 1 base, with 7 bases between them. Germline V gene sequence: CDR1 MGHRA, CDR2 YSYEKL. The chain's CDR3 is CASSQAQKNTEAFF. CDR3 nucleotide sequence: TGCGCCAGCAGCCAAGCACAGAAGAACACTGAAGCTTTCTTT.

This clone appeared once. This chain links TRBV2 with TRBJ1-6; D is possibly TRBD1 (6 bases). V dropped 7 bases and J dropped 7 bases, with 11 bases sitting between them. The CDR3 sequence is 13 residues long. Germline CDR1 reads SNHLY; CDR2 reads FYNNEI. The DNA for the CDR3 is TGTGCCAGCATCCTCGACAGGAATTCACCCCTCCACTTT. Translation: CASILDRNSPLHF.

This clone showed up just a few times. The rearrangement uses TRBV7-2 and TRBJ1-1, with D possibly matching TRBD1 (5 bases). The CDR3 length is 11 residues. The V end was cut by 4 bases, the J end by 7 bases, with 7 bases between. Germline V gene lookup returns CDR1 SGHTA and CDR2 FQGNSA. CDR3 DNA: TGTGCCAGCAGCTCGGACAATGAAGCTTTCTTT. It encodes CASSSDNEAFF.

The CDR3 spells CLPQGANRTYTGELFF. The DNA for the CDR3 is TGCCTACCCCAGGGGGCGAACAGAACTTACACCGGGGAGCTGTTTTTT. V is TRBV10-1 and J is TRBJ2-2; 8 bases fit TRBD1. CDR3 length: 16 amino acids. CDR1 is WNHNN and CDR2 is SYGVQD in the germline V gene (reference sequence).

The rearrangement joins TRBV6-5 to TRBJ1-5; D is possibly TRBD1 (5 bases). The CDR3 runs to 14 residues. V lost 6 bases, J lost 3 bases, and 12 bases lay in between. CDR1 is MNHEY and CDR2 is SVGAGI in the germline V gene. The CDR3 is CASRGGLSNQPQHF. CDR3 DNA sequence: TGTGCCAGCAGGGGGGGACTGTCCAATCAGCCCCAGCATTTT.

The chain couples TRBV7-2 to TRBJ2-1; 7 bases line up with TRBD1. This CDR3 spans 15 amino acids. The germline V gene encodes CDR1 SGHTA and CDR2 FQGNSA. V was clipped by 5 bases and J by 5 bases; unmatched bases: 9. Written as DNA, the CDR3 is TGTGCCAGCAGCCGGCAGACAGGGAAAAACAATGAGCAGTTCTTC. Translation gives CASSRQTGKNNEQFF.